One sample yielded the 20 T cell receptor beta chains listed below, sequenced in a study of metastatic and nonmetastatic thyroid tumors. With MiXCR, TCRdb reprocessed the PCR reads. The table records fewer than 20,000 clones, approximately 28% of them present only once. No treatment had been given to any patient before thyroid surgery. The sample was tumor tissue. The source is a male donor with papillary thyroid cancer or a benign thyroid nodule (not recorded which). Some clones in this sample may be carry-over from other donors' samples.

This sequence joins TRBV4-3 and TRBJ2-2; possible D gene TRBD2, 5 bases. This CDR3 region has 17 residues. The V end was cut by 3 bases, the J end by 7 bases, with 21 bases between. CDR1 is LGHNA and CDR2 is YSLEER in the germline V gene. Here the CDR3 reads CASSHGWRAEPDGELFF. The CDR3 DNA is TGCGCCAGCAGCCACGGGTGGCGGGCGGAACCTGACGGGGAGCTGTTTTTT.

This clone was picked up a small number of times. The chain couples TRBV20-1 to TRBJ2-7; D is perhaps TRBD2 (7 bases). The ends were cut back, 6 bases at V and 2 bases at J, with 14 bases in the middle. The CDR3 loop spans 13 amino acids. Germline V gives CDR1 DFQATT, CDR2 SNEGSKA (reference sequence). CDR3 nucleotide sequence: TGCAGTGCCCCAGGAGGGGGGGCCTACGAGCAGTACTTC. This encodes CSAPGGGAYEQYF.

This clone has a count of ten or more. The chain combines TRBV20-1 with TRBJ1-3, with D unresolved. Germline values: CDR1 DFQATT, CDR2 SNEGSKA (reference sequence). Deletions cut 4 bases from V and 2 bases from J, with 18 bases between. The CDR3 spans 16 residues. The CDR3 protein is CSATRPPGGPGNTIYF. The CDR3 DNA reads as TGCAGTGCTACCAGACCGCCCGGAGGACCTGGAAACACCATATATTTT.

Only a few counts were recorded for this clone. The chain joins TRBV6-2 or TRBV6-3 to TRBJ2-3, with a possible D match to TRBD1 (5 bases). The CDR3 totals 14 residues. With 5 bases removed from V and 4 bases from J, the gap between germline ends came to 13 bases. Per germline, CDR1 MNHEY and CDR2 SVGEGT. The CDR3 here is CASSEIDRSDTQYF. CDR3 DNA sequence: TGTGCCAGCAGTGAAATCGACAGATCAGATACGCAGTATTTT.

This clone counts as medium-sized. The chain uses TRBV27 and TRBJ2-1; the match to TRBD2 covers 10 bases. Looked up from germline, CDR1 is MNHEY and CDR2 is SMNVEV (reference sequence). J gave up 10 bases and V 4 bases, and 22 bases lay outside the gene matches. There are 19 residues in the CDR3. In DNA, the CDR3 is TGTGCCAGCAGTTCTCCAACCCAATTGACTAGCGGGTGGGAAGTGGAGCAGTTCTTC. This encodes CASSSPTQLTSGWEVEQFF.

To note about this clone: A much more abundant neighbour one base away suggests this may be a read error. This chain uses TRBV4-1 with TRBJ1-1; D ambiguous. The CDR3 has 13 amino acids. Germline V lookup: CDR1 MGHRA, CDR2 YSYEKL. The V end was cut by 6 bases, the J end by 0 bases, with 8 bases between. CDR3 nucleotide sequence: TGCGCCAGCAGGGCAACAATGAACACTGAAGCTTTCTTT. Protein product: CASRATMNTEAFF.

By share of the sample, this clone is medium-sized (0.01 to 0.1%). The chain couples TRBV30 to TRBJ2-2; 10 bases map to TRBD1. The length of the CDR3 is 15 residues. The V gene end was trimmed by 3 bases and the J gene end by 3 bases; junction bases not matched to a gene: 4. CDR1 is GTSNPN, CDR2 SVGIG, per germline (reference sequence). The CDR3 region is CAWRDRGQDTGELFF. As DNA, the CDR3 is TGTGCCTGGAGAGACAGGGGGCAGGACACCGGGGAGCTGTTTTTT.

With regard to this clone: A read error may account for a junction end that differs from germline. This chain links TRBV9 with TRBJ2-5; 10 bases line up with TRBD2. Germline loops: CDR1 SGDLS, CDR2 YYNGEE. This CDR3 spans 15 amino acids. The CDR3 protein is CANSATSGRGETQYF. The CDR3, as DNA: TGTGCCAACAGCGCGACGAGCGGGAGGGGTGAGACCCAGTACTTC.

J is TRBJ2-7 and V is TRBV5-1, with a weak D call TRBD2 (5 bases). Per the germline V gene, CDR1 is SGHRS and CDR2 is YFSETQ. V lost 0 bases and J 4 bases, leaving 14 bases between the germline ends. The CDR3 runs 15 residues. The chain's CDR3 is CASSLVGRVDYEQYF. The DNA for the CDR3 is TGCGCCAGCAGCTTGGTAGGGCGGGTGGATTACGAGCAGTACTTC.

This clone turned up a few times. The V gene is TRBV28, the J gene TRBJ2-7; TRBD2 might be the D (6 bases). V lost 5 bases, J lost 0 bases, and 14 bases lay in between. Germline V gene lookup returns CDR1 MDHEN and CDR2 SYDVKM. The CDR3 loop spans 15 amino acids. For the CDR3, the DNA is TGTGCCAGCAGTGCTCCGGCGGGGAGCTCCTACGAGCAGTACTTC. This sequence encodes CASSAPAGSSYEQYF.

In its sample, this clone was seen many times. The CDR3 loop is CASSQDLGSYEQYF. CDR3 nucleotides: TGTGCCAGCAGCCAAGATCTAGGGTCCTACGAGCAGTACTTC. The rearrangement uses TRBV4-2 and TRBJ2-7, with D unclear. The CDR3 has 14 residues. The germline V and J ends were trimmed by 0 bases and 1 base, with 7 bases remaining between them. In germline, CDR1 is LGHNA, CDR2 YNFKEQ.

This clone is categorized as medium-sized. The rearrangement uses TRBV20-1 and TRBJ2-7; TRBD2 matches at 8 bases. CDR3 length: 16 amino acids. The germline V gene encodes CDR1 DFQATT and CDR2 SNEGSKA (reference sequence). J gave up 4 bases and V 0 bases, and 11 bases lay outside the gene matches. The DNA for the CDR3 is TGCAGTGCTAGAGAGGGCGCGGGGGGCCGGGCGTACGAGCAGTACTTC. Translation gives CSAREGAGGRAYEQYF.

The rearrangement joins TRBV5-1 to TRBJ2-5, with 7 bases lining up with TRBD1. V was clipped by 3 bases and J by 2 bases; unmatched bases: 7. Germline assignment: CDR1 SGHRS and CDR2 YFSETQ. The CDR3 contains 15 residues. CDR3 residues: CASSSDRVGQETQYF. CDR3 coding DNA: TGCGCCAGCAGCTCAGACAGGGTAGGACAAGAGACCCAGTACTTC.

Ten or more counts support this clone. The CDR3 region is CAISEYGVSGQETQYF. The CDR3 DNA sequence: TGTGCCATCAGTGAGTACGGGGTCTCGGGGCAAGAGACCCAGTACTTC. The V and J genes are TRBV10-3 and TRBJ2-5; D is perhaps TRBD2 (5 bases). The CDR3 loop spans 16 amino acids. V lost 1 base to trimming and J lost 2 bases, with 14 bases between them. Germline-derived CDR1 and CDR2 are ENHRY and SYGVKD.

The chain employs TRBV7-3 and TRBJ2-1, with D perhaps being TRBD1 or TRBD2 (5 bases each). Trimming stripped 5 bases from V and 12 bases from J, with 23 bases between. The CDR3 contains 15 residues. CDR1 and CDR2 (germline): SGHTA, FQGTGA. CDR3 coding DNA: TGTGCCAGCAGCCAACAAGGGGCCACTAGTGGCGTGCAGTTCTTC. This translates into CASSQQGATSGVQFF. Full variable domain (rest looked up from reference TRBV7-3 and TRBJ2-1): GAGVSQTPSNKVTEKGKYVELRCDPISGHTALYWYRQSLGQGPEFLIYFQGTGAADDSGLPNDRFFAVRPEGSVSTLKIQRTERGDSAVYLCASSQQGATSGVQFFGPGTRLTVL.

This clone was recorded at least ten times. The chain links TRBV7-9 to TRBJ2-1, with 11 positions matching TRBD2. V was pared by 5 bases and J by 7 bases, with 7 bases of the junction left unmatched. This CDR3 is 15 amino acids long. Germline CDR1 and CDR2: SEHNR and FQNEAQ (reference sequence). The CDR3 loop is CASSLSGGAVNEQFF. The CDR3 coding sequence is TGTGCCAGCAGCCTTAGCGGGGGGGCCGTGAATGAGCAGTTCTTC.

This clone occurred a few times. The chain is built from TRBV27 and TRBJ2-1, with 14 bases matching TRBD2. CDR1 is MNHEY and CDR2 is SMNVEV in the germline V gene (reference sequence). J lost 7 bases, V lost 1 base, and 9 bases had no gene match. The CDR3 sequence is 18 residues long. For the CDR3, the DNA is TGTGCCAGCAGTTTATACGGGACTAGCGGGAGTGTGGGTAATGAGCAGTTCTTC. Its translation: CASSLYGTSGSVGNEQFF.

This clone showed up just a few times. This chain uses TRBV27 with TRBJ2-1; TRBD2 aligns across 10 bases. There are 17 residues in the CDR3. Germline CDR1 MNHEY, CDR2 SMNVEV (reference sequence). V dropped 1 base and J dropped 0; count of bases not matched to a gene: 3. The CDR3 region has the DNA TGTGCCAGCAGTTTATTTCCTAGCGGGAGCTCCTACAATGAGCAGTTCTTC. Protein product: CASSLFPSGSSYNEQFF.

This clone was detected ten times or more. This specimen includes other DNA sequences encoding the same CDR3. This chain links TRBV12-5 with TRBJ2-7; maybe TRBD2 (6 bases). Germline values: CDR1 LGHNT, CDR2 FRNRAP. The CDR3 consists of 15 residues. Trimming cost V 8 bases and J 3 bases, with 20 bases left between them. The CDR3 loop is CASTKSGTRNYEQYF. The CDR3 bases are TGTGCTAGTACCAAATCCGGGACTCGGAACTACGAGCAGTACTTC.

This clone appeared a few times. The chain employs TRBV24-1 and TRBJ2-1, with D hard to call. V shed 2 bases and J shed 2 bases, with 9 bases lying between them. In germline, CDR1 is KGHDR, CDR2 SFDVKD. The CDR3 is 15 residues long. This CDR3 reads CATSDWAQTYNEQFF. CDR3 coding DNA: TGTGCCACCAGTGATTGGGCACAAACCTACAATGAGCAGTTCTTC.